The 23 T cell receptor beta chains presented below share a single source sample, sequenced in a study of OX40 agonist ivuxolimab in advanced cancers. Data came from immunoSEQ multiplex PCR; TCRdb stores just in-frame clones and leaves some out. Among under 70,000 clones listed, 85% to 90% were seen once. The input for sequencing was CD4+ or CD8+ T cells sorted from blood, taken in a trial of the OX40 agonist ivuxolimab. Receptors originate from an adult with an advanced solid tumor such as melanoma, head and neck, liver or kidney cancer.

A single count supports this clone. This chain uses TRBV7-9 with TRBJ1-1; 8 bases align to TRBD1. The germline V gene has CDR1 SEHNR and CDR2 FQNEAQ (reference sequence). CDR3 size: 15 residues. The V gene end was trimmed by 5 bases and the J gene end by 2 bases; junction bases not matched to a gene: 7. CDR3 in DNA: TGTGCCAGCAGCCCGCCGGACAGGGCAAACACTGAAGCTTTCTTT. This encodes CASSPPDRANTEAFF.

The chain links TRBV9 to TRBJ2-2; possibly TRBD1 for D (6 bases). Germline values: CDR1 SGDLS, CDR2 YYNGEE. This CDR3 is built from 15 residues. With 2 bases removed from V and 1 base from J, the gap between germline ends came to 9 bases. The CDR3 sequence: CASSVGTQNTGELFF. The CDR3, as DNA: TGTGCCAGCAGCGTTGGGACACAGAACACCGGGGAGCTGTTTTTT.

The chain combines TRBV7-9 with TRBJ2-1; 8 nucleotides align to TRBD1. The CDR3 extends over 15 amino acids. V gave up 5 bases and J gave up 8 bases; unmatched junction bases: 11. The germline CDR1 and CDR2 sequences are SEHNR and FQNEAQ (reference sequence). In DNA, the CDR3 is TGTGCCAGCAGCATGACGACAGGGGATAGAGATGAGCAGTTCTTC. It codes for CASSMTTGDRDEQFF.

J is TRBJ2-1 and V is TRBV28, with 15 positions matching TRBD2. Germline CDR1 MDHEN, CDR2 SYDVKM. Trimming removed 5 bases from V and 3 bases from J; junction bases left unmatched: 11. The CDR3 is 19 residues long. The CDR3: CASSPPKGTSGRNYNEQFF. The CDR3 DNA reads TGTGCCAGCAGTCCCCCCAAGGGGACTAGCGGGAGGAACTACAATGAGCAGTTCTTC. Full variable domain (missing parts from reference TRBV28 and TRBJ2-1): DVKVTQSSRYLVKRTGEKVFLECVQDMDHENMFWYRQDPGLGLRLIYFSYDVKMKEKGDIPEGYSVSREKKERFSLILESASTNQTSMYLCASSPPKGTSGRNYNEQFFGPGTRLTVL.

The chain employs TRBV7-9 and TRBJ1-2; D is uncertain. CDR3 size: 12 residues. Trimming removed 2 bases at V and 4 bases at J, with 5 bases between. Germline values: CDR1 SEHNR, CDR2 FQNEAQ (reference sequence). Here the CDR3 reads CASSLYAYGYTF. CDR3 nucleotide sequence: TGTGCCAGCAGCTTATATGCCTATGGCTACACCTTC.

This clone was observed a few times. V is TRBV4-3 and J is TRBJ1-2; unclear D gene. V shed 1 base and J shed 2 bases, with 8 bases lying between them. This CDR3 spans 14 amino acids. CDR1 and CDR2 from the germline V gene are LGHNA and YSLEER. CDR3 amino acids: CASSQVDLNYGYTF. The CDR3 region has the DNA TGCGCCAGCAGCCAAGTGGATCTCAACTATGGCTACACCTTC.

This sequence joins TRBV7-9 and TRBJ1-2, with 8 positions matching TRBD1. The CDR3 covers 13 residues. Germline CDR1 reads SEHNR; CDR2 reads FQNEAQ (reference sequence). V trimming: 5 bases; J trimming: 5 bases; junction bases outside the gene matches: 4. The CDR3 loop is CASSTTGDYGYTF. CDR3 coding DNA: TGTGCCAGCAGCACGACAGGGGATTATGGCTACACCTTC.

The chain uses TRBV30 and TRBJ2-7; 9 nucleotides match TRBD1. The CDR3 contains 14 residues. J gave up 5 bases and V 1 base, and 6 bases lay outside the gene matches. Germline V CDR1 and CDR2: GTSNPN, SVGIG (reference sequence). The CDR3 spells CAWSAGTGFDEQYF. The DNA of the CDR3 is TGTGCCTGGAGTGCCGGGACAGGGTTCGACGAGCAGTACTTC.

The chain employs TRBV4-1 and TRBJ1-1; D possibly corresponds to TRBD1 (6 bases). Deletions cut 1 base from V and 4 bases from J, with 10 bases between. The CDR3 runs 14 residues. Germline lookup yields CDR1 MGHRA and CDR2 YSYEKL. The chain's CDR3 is CASSQVGGLTEAFF. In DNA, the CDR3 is TGCGCCAGCAGCCAAGTCGGGGGCCTCACTGAAGCTTTCTTT.

The CDR3 is CASSDLAGEVEQFF. The CDR3 DNA reads TGTGCCAGCAGTGATTTAGCGGGAGAGGTTGAGCAGTTCTTC. This chain links TRBV6-4 with TRBJ2-1, with 9 bases fitting TRBD2. The J segment lost 9 bases and the V segment lost 3 bases, leaving 6 bases of the junction unmatched. Germline CDR1 reads MRHNA; CDR2 reads SNTAGT. The CDR3 runs 14 residues.

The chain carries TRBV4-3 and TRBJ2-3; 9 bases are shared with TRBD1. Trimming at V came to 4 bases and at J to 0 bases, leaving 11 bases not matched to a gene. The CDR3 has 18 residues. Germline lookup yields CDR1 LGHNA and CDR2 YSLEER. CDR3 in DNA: TGCGCCAGCAGCCTAGCGACCGGGACAGGGTCTAGCACAGATACGCAGTATTTT. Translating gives CASSLATGTGSSTDTQYF.

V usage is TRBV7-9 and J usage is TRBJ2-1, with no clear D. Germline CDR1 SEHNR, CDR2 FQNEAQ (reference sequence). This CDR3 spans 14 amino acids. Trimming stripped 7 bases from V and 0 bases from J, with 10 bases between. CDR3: CASTPAISYNEQFF. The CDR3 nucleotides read TGTGCCAGCACCCCCGCCATCTCCTACAATGAGCAGTTCTTC.

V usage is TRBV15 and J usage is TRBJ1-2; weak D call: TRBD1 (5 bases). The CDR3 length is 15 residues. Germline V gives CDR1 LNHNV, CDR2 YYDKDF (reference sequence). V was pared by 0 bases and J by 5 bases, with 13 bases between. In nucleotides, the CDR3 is TGTGCCACCAGCAGAGATCTGGGGGTCAGGTATGGCTACACCTTC. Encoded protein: CATSRDLGVRYGYTF.

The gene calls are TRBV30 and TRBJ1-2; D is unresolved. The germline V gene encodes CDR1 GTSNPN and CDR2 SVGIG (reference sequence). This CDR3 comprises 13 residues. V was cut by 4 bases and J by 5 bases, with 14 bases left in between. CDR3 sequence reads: CAWILWPDYGYTF. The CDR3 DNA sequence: TGTGCCTGGATATTGTGGCCGGATTATGGCTACACCTTC.

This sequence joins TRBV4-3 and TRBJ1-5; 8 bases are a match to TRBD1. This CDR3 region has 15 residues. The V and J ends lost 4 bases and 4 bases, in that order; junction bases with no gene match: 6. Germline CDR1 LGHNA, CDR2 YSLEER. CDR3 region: CASSPGTGSNQPQHF. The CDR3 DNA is TGCGCCAGCAGCCCGGGGACAGGATCGAATCAGCCCCAGCATTTT.

The DNA for the CDR3 is TGTGCCAGCGGTGGGGATGAAAAACTGTTTTTT. Protein product: CASGGDEKLFF. The chain combines TRBV7-9 with TRBJ1-4; D uncertain. This CDR3 is built from 11 residues. Germline lookup yields CDR1 SEHNR and CDR2 FQNEAQ (reference sequence). Trimming shortened V by 8 bases and J by 6 bases, and 7 bases separated the two germline ends.

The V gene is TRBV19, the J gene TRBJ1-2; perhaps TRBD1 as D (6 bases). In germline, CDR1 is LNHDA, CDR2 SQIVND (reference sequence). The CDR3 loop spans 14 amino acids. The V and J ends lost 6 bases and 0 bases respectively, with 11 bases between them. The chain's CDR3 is CASSPRQANYGYTF. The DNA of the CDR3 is TGTGCCAGTAGCCCCCGACAGGCTAACTATGGCTACACCTTC.

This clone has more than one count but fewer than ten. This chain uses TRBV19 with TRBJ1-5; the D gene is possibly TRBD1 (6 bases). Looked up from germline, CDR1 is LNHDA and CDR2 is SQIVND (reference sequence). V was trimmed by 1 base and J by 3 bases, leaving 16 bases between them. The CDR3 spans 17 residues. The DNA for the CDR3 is TGTGCCAGTAGTATAGGCCCACACAGGGTACTCAATCAGCCCCAGCATTTT. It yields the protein CASSIGPHRVLNQPQHF.

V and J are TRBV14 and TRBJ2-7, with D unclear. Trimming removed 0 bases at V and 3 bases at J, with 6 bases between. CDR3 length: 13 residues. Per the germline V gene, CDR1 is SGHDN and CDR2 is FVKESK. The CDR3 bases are TGTGCCAGCAGCCAAGAGAACCACTACGAGCAGTACTTC. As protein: CASSQENHYEQYF.

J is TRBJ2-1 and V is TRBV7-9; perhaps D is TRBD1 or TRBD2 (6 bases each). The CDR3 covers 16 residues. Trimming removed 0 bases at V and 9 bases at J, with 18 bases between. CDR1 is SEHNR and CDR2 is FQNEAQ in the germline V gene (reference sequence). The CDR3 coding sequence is TGTGCCAGCAGCTTAGCGAGGAGCTTGGAGGGGGGTGAGCAGTTCTTC. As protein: CASSLARSLEGGEQFF.

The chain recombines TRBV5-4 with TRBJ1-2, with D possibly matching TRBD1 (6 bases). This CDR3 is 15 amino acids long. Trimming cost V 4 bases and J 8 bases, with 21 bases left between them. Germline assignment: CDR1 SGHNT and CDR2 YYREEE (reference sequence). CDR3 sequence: CASSGPGEAFQGYTF. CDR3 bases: TGTGCCAGCAGCGGTCCAGGGGAGGCTTTTCAAGGCTACACCTTC.

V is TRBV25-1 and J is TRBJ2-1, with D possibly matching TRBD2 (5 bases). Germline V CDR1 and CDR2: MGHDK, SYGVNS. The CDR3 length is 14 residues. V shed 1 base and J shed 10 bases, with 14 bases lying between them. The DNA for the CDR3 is TGTGCCAGCAGTGAATTCGAGGAGGCACGGGAGCAGTTCTTC. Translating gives CASSEFEEAREQFF.

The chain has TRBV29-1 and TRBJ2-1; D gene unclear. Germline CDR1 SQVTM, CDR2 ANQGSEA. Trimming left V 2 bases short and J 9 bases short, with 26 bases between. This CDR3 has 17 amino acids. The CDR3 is CSVEPSTYHGKMGEQFF. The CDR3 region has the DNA TGCAGCGTTGAACCGTCGACATACCACGGAAAGATGGGTGAGCAGTTCTTC.